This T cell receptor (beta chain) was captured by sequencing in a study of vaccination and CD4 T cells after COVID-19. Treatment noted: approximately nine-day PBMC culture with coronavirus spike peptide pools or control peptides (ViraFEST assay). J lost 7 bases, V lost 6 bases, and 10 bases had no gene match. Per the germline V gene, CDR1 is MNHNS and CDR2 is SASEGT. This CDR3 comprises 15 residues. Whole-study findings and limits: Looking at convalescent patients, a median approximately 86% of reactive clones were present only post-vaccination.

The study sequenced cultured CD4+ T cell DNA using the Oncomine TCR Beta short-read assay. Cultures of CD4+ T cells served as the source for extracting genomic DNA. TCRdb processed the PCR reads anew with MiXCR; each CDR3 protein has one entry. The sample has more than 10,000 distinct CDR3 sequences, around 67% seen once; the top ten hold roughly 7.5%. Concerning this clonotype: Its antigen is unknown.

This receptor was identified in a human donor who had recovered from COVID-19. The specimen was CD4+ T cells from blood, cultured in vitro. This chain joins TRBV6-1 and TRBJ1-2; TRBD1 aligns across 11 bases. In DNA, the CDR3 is TGTGCCAGCAGCTCCCCGGGACAGGGGGAAGGTGGCTACACCTTC. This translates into CASSSPGQGEGGYTF.